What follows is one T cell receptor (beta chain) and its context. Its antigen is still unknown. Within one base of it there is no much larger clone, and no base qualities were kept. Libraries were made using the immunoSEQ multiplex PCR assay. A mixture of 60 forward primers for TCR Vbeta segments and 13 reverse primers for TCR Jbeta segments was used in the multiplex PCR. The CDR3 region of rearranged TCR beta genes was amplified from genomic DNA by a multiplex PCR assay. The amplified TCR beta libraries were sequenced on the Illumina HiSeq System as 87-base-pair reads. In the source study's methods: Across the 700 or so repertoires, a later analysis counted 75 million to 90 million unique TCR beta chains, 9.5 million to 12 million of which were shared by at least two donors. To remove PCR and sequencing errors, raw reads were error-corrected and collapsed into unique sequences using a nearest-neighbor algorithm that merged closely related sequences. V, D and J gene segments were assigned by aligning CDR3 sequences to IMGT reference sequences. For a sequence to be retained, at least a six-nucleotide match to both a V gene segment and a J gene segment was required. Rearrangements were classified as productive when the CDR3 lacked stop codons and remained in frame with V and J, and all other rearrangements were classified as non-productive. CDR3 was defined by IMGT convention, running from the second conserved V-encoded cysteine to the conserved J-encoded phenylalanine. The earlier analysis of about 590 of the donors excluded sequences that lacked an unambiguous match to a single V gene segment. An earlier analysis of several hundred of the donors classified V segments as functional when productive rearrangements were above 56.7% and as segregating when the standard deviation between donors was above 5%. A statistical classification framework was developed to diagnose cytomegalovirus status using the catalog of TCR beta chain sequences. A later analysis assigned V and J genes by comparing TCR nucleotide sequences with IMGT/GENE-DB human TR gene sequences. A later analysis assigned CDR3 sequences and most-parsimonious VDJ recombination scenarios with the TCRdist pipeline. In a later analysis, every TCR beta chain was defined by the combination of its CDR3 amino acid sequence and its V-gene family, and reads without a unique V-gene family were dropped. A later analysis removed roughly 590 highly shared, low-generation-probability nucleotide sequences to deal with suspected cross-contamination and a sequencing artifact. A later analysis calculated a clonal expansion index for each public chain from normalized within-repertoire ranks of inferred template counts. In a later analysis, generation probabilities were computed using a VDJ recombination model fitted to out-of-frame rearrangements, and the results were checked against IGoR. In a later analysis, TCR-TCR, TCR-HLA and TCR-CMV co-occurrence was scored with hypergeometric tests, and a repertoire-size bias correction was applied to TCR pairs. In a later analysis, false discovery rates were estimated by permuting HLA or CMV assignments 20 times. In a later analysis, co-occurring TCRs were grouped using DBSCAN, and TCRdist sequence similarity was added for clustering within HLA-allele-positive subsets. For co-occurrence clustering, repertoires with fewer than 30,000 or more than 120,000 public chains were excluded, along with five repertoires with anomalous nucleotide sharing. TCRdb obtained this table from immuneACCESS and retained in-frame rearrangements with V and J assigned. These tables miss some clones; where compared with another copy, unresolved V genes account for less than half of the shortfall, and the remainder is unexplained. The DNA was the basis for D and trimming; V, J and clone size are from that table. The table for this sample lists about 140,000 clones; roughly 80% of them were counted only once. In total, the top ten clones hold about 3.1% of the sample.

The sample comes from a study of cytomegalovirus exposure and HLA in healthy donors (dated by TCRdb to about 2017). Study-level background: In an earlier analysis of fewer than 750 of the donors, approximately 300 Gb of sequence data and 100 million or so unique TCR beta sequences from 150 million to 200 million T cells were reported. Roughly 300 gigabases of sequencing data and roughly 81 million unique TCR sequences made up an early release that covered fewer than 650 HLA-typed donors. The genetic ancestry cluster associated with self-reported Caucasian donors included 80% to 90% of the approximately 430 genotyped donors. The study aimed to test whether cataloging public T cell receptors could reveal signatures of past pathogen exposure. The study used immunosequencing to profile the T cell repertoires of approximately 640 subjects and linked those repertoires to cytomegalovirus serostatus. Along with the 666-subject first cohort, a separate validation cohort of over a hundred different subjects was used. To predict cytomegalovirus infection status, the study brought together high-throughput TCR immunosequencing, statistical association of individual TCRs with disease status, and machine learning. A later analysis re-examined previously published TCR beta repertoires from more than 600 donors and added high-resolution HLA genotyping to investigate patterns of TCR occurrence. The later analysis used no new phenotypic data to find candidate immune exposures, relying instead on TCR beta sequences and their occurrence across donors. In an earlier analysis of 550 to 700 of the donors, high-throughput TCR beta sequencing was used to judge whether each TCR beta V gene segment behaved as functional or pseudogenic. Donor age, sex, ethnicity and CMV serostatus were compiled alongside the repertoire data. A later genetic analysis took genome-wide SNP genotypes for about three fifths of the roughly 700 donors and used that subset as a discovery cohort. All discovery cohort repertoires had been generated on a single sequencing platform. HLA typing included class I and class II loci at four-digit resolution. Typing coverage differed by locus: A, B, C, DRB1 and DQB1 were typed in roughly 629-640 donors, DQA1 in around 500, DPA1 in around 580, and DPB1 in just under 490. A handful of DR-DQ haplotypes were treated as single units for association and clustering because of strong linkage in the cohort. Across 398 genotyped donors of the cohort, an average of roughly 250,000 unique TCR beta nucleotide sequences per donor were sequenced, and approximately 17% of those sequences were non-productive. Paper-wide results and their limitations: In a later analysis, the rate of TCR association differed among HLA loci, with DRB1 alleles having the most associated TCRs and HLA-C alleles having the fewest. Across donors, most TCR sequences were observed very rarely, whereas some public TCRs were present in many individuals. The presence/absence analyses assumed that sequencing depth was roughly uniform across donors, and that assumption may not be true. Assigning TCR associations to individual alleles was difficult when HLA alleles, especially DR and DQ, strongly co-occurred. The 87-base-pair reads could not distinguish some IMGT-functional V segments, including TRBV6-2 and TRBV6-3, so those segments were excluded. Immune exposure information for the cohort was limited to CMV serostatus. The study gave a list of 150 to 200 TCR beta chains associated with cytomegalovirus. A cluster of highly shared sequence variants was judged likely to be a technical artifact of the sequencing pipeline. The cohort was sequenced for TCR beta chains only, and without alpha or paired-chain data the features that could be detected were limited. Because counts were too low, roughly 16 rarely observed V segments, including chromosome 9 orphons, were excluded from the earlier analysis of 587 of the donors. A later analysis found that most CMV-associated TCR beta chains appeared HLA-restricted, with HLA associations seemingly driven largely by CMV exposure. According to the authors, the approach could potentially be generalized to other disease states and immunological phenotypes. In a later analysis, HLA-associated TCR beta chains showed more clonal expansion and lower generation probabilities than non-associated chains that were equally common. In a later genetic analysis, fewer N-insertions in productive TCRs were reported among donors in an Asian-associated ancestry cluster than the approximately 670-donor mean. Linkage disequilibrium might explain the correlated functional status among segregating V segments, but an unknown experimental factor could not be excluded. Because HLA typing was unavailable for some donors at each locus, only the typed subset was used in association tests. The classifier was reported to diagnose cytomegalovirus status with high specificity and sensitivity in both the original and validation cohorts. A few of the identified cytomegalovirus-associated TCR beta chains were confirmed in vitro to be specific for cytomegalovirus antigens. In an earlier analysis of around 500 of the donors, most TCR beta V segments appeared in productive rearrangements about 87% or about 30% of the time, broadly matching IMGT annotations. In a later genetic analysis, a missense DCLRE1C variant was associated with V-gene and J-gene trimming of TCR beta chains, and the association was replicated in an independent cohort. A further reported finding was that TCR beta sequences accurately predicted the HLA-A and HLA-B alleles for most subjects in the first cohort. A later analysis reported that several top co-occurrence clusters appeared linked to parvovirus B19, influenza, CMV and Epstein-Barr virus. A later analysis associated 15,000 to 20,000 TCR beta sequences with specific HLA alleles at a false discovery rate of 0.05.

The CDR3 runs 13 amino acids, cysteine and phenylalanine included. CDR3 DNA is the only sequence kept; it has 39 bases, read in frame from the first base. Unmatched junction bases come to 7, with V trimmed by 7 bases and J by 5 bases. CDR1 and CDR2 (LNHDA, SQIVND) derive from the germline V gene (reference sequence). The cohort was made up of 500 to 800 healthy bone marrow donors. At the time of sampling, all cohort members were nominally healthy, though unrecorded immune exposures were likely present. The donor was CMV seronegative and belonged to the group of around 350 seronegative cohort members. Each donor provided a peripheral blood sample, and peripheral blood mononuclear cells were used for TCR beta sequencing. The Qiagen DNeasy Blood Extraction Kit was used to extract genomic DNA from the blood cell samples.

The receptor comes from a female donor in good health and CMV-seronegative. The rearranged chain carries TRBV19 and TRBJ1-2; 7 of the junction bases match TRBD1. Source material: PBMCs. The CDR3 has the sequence CASNLGQAYGYTF. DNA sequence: TGTGCCAGTAATCTAGGACAGGCATATGGCTACACCTTC.